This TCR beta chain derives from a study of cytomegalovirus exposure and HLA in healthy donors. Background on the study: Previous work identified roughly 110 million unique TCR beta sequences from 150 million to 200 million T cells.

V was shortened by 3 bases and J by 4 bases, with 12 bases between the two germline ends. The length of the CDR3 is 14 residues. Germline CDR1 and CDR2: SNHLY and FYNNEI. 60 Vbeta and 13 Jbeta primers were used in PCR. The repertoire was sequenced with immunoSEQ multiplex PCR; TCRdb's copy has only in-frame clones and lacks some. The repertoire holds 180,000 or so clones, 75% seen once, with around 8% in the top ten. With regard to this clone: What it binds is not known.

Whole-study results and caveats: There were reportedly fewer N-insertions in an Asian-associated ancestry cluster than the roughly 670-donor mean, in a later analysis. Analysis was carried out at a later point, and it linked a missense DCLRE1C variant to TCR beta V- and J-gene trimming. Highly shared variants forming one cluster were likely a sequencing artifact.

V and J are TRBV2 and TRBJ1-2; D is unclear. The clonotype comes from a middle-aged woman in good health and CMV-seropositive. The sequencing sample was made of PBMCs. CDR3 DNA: TGTGCCAGCAGTGATTCCGGTATCATCTATGGCTACACCTTC. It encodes CASSDSGIIYGYTF.